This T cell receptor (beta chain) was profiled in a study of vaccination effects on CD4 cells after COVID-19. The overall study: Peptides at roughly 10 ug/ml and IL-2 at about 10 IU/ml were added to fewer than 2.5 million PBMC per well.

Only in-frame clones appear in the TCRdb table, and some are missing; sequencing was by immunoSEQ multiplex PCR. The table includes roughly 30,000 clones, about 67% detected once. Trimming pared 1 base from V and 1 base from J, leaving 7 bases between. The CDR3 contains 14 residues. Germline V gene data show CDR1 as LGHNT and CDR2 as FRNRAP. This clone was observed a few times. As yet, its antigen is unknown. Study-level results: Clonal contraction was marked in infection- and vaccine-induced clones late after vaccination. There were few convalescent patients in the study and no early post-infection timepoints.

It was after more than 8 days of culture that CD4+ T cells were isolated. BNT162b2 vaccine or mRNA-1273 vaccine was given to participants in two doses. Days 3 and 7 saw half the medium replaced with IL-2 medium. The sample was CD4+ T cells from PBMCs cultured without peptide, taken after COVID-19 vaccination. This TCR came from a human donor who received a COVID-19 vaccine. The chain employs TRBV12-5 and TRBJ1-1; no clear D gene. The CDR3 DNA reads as TGTGCTAGTGGTTTGGAAGGGCCGAACACTGAAGCTTTCTTT. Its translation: CASGLEGPNTEAFF.